This record covers a single T cell receptor (beta chain). The target of this receptor is not known. No much larger clone is present one base from it, and per-base qualities are unavailable. The immunoSEQ hsTCRB assay version 4, run in survey mode, was used to sequence TCRbeta repertoires from genomic DNA. Genomic DNA was diluted to approximately 11 ng/uL, and up to roughly 1 ug per sample was used for TCRbeta sequencing. Processing in the source paper ran as follows. ImmunoSeq Analyzer 3.0 was used for analysis of TCRbeta data, and diversity was computed on productive nucleotide rearrangements. Using the Immunarch R package, the improved Chao index served to estimate lower-bound TCR diversity and the Gini coefficient served to estimate clonality. Different nucleotide rearrangements encoding the same CDR3beta amino acid sequence were counted as distinct clonotypes. Differential abundance analysis found TCRbeta sequences that were significantly enriched in antigen-responding cells compared with anti-CD3/anti-CD28-activated cells. Using predicted peptide-MHC specificity as the basis, GLIPH2 grouped TCRs into clusters, both for each participant individually and for the merged data sets that combined participants. The clones in this table, taken by TCRdb from immuneACCESS, are in-frame only. Not every clone is retained; where verified, under half of the shortfall comes from an unresolved V gene, and the cause of the rest is unknown. The V and J calls and clone size were taken over from that table, and D and trimming were inferred from the DNA. A total of about 36,000 clones appear in this sample, 85% to 90% of them only once. Jointly, the top ten make up about 5% of the sample.

V is clipped by 7 bases and J by 7 bases, and the sequence between their germline boundaries is 17 bases long. The cysteine opens and the phenylalanine closes a CDR3 of 15 amino acids. The kept DNA is CDR3 alone, 45 bases in frame from the first base. The germline V gene (reference sequence) sets CDR1 to LNHDA and CDR2 to SQIVND. The sample's treatment or condition label is to be understood as: suppressive antiretroviral therapy. Cells were stimulated with a pool of overlapping HIV-1 Gag 15-mer peptides at 0.95 to 1 ug per peptide per mL. Memory populations depleted of antigen-responding cells were obtained by sorting nonresponding CD40L-negative CD69-negative CD45RO-high memory CD4+ T cells. HIV-1-infected adults in whom suppressive ART had been started during chronic infection were enrolled as participants. Plasma HIV-1 RNA had been undetectable (below 50 copies/mL) in participants for at least 4 years. To be included, a participant needed positive CMV serology and a CD4+ T cell count above 400 cells/uL. Before stimulation, PBMCs were isolated using density centrifugation and then depleted of CD8+ T cells. For approximately 17 hours, the CD8-depleted PBMCs were stimulated with anti-CD28/CD49d costimulation, a CD40-blocking antibody, and enfuvirtide to prevent new infections. Cell sorting was done on a Beckman Coulter MoFlo Legacy or XDP sorter, and dead cells were excluded with propidium iodide. Genomic DNA was extracted with the QIAamp DNA Mini Kit for samples above one million cells, otherwise with the Quick-DNA Microprep Kit.

This sample is part of a study of persistence of HIV-infected CD4 T cells (dated by TCRdb to between 2020 and 2021). For context, the study as a whole: The study isolated CMV- and HIV-1 Gag-responding CD4+ T cells from ART-treated individuals to examine antigen-driven clonal expansion of HIV-1-infected cells. The median time participants had been on suppressive ART was over seven years. Peripheral blood samples of up to about 180 mL were obtained at multiple time points, with the exception of a couple of participants, for whom leukapheresis was performed at a single time point. Proviral sequencing was used to assess clonality among infected cells, whereas TCRbeta sequencing gauged the clonality of all cells within each sorted population. In the cross-participant TCR cluster analysis, roughly 8 participants were included for CMV and about 7 participants were included for Gag. The study at large found these results: TCR oligoclonality correlated with proviral oligoclonality within the same sorted populations. TCRbeta richness in CMV- and Gag-responding cells was significantly lower than in anti-CD3/anti-CD28-responding cells; CMV-responding cells had higher oligoclonality than CD3/CD28-stimulated and Gag-responding cells. Few individuals were included in the study, and only a limited range of antigens was tested. Bulk TCR analyses could not be restricted to the rare CMV-responding cells that actually carried HIV-1 proviruses. Antigen-responding cells were enriched for expanded CDR3beta sequences that were degenerate, which suggests that CD4+ responses to CMV and Gag underwent convergent selection.

This material consisted of cultured CD4+ T cells from PBMCs, taken from a patient who received antiretroviral therapy. According to the study, the label for this sample's cell subset or site signals: CD40L-CD69- CD45RO-high memory CD4 T cells not responding to Gag peptides. The TCR comes from an adult with HIV. The donor label of this sample is uncertain. The sequence links TRBV19 to TRBJ1-6, with the D gene not confidently named. The CDR3 reads as follows: CASTPGQLGNSPLHF. The DNA sequence is given as TGTGCCAGTACCCCTGGGCAGTTGGGAAATTCACCCCTCCACTTT.